This TCR beta chain was sequenced during a study of metastatic and nonmetastatic thyroid tumors. About the study: The comparison covered peripheral blood and tumor or nodule tissue in malignant and benign thyroid patients.

This clone was seen repeatedly, ten times or more. What it recognizes is unknown. Germline V lookup: CDR1 LNHNV, CDR2 YYDKDF (reference sequence). The V and J ends lost 3 bases and 4 bases, in that order; junction bases with no gene match: 8. The CDR3 runs to 18 residues. Broader study findings: According to reports, the diversity of TCR beta was significantly higher in malignant thyroid tumors than in benign nodules, and this held in both blood and tumor samples.

Authors' analysis steps: A distant-metastasis classifier for papillary thyroid cancer was built using CDR3 differences across clinicopathological groups. Using MiXCR, TCRdb re-called clones from the PCR reads. These V and J calls derive from TCRdb rather than the authors' analysis. Of 50,000 to 70,000 clones detected, roughly 4.1% appear once; the ten largest clones hold about a fifth. No treatment of any kind had been given to any patient before thyroid surgery. Sequencing used blood. The chain carries TRBV15 and TRBJ2-2; 13 nucleotides line up with TRBD2. This sequence was found in a female donor with papillary thyroid cancer or a benign thyroid nodule (not recorded which). Some clones in this sample may be carry-over from other donors' samples. The CDR3 sequence is CATSRPTSGRSGTGELFF. CDR3 nucleotide sequence: TGTGCCACCAGCAGGCCGACTAGCGGGAGGTCGGGCACCGGGGAGCTGTTTTTT.